A single sample gave rise to the 6 T cell receptor beta chains below, sequenced in a study of blood T cell repertoires in COVID-19. Repertoires were generated with immunoSEQ multiplex PCR, while TCRdb's copy carries only in-frame clones and drops some. The sample includes around 370,000 clones, about 88% of them seen just once. The sample taken for sequencing was PBMCs or T cells enriched from blood (not recorded which). The receptors stem from a woman between 18 and 30 years old who had recovered from COVID-19.

This clone was counted once. This sequence joins TRBV4-1 and TRBJ1-4; D is unclear. From germline, CDR1 is MGHRA and CDR2 YSYEKL. The V end was cut by 0 bases, the J end by 1 base, with 9 bases between. The CDR3 contains 16 residues. The CDR3 is CASSQDSAGTNEKLFF. The CDR3 coding sequence is TGCGCCAGCAGCCAAGATTCGGCAGGAACTAATGAAAAACTGTTTTTT.

This chain joins TRBV10-3 and TRBJ1-2; D gene uncertain. There are 16 residues in the CDR3. V lost 6 bases and J 6 bases, leaving 23 bases between the germline ends. The germline V gene has CDR1 ENHRY and CDR2 SYGVKD. The CDR3 DNA reads TGTGCCATCAGCCCATATCCCCCTTACCTTGAGCATGGCTACACCTTC. This codes for CAISPYPPYLEHGYTF.

The chain uses TRBV12-3 or TRBV12-4 and TRBJ2-7, with D uncertain. There are 12 residues in the CDR3. V lost 3 bases to trimming and J lost 8 bases, with 11 bases between them. This chain's CDR3 is CASSFGLVKQYF. The DNA of the CDR3 is TGTGCCAGCAGTTTCGGTTTAGTAAAGCAGTACTTC.

Written as DNA, the CDR3 is TGTGCCAGCAGCTCTGGACAGAACTATGGCTACACCTTC. Its protein is CASSSGQNYGYTF. The chain recombines TRBV14 with TRBJ1-2; a weak D match, TRBD1 (6 bases). V lost 5 bases, J lost 2 bases, and 9 bases lay in between. The length of the CDR3 is 13 residues. Germline V gene data show CDR1 as SGHDN and CDR2 as FVKESK.

The genes are TRBV28 and TRBJ2-5; TRBD2 might be the D (6 bases). The CDR3 totals 13 residues. The germline V gene encodes CDR1 MDHEN and CDR2 SYDVKM. V shed 3 bases and J shed 5 bases, with 10 bases lying between them. CDR3 sequence (DNA): TGTGCCAGCAGTTTGGAGGGGCGGGAGACCCAGTACTTC. It is translated as CASSLEGRETQYF.

V and J are TRBV29-1 and TRBJ1-2; the match to TRBD1 covers 8 bases. The CDR3 covers 14 residues. V lost 5 bases, J lost 4 bases, and 9 bases stayed unmatched. CDR1 and CDR2 from the germline V gene are SQVTM and ANQGSEA. The CDR3 spells CSVRQGKKGYGYTF. The CDR3 DNA is TGCAGCGTTAGACAGGGGAAAAAGGGCTATGGCTACACCTTC. The whole variable domain, filled in from reference TRBV29-1 and TRBJ1-2, reads SAVISQKPSRDICQRGTSLTIQCQVDSQVTMMFWYRQQPGQSLTLIATANQGSEATYESGFVIDKFPISRPNLTFSTLTVSNMSPEDSSIYLCSVRQGKKGYGYTFGSGTRLTVV.